This TCR beta chain was sequenced in a study of a mutant IDH1 vaccine in newly diagnosed glioma. Trimming stripped 6 bases from V and 0 bases from J, with 7 bases between. The CDR3 is 13 amino acids. CDR1 and CDR2 from the germline V gene are ENHRY and SYGVKD. Time point meaning: week 23, last vaccination. A single vaccine dose contained 300 ug of mutant IDH1 20-mer peptide, and topical imiquimod was used with it. The assay was immunoSEQ multiplex PCR, and TCRdb's table has in-frame clones only and misses some. The sample has about 82,000 clones, almost 85% seen once; the top ten hold over 2%. Of note for this clone: The target antigen is unknown.

The receptor's source is a young man with glioma. Some clones in this sample may be carry-over from other donors' samples. Sample: PBMCs, taken from a glioma patient whose treatment included an IDH1 peptide vaccine. The chain is built from TRBV10-3 and TRBJ2-3; D unclear. CDR3 in DNA: TGTGCCATCAGGCCGAGTAGCACAGATACGCAGTATTTT. It translates to CAIRPSSTDTQYF.